This T cell receptor (beta chain) was captured by sequencing in a study of blood T cell repertoires in COVID-19. For the study at large: Samples taken during acute and convalescent COVID-19 were collected in the United States, Italy and Spain. T cells, B-cell-depleted T cells, or PBMCs provided the cDNA or gDNA that served as material.

Original processing notes: Amplifying reference gene primers gave estimates of nucleated cell counts. Libraries were prepared by immunoSEQ multiplex PCR; TCRdb keeps only in-frame clonotypes and omits some of them. V and J calls and clone size are as listed in that table; D and trimming were resolved from the DNA. The top ten clones hold over 6.5% of a sample with about 90,000 clones, over 75% of them seen once. Unmatched junction bases numbered 11, after V lost 5 bases and J lost 0 bases. This CDR3 is 18 amino acids long. CDR1 SGHDT and CDR2 YYEEEE come from the germline V gene. The material sequenced was peripheral blood. The chain uses TRBV5-6 and TRBJ2-6; 7 bases align to TRBD1. The origin of this receptor is a man between 65 and 85 years old with acute or convalescent COVID-19. The CDR3 DNA sequence: TGTGCCAGCAGGGCTACAGGGGCGACCTTCTCTGGGGCCAACGTCCTGACTTTC. It codes for CASRATGATFSGANVLTF.